What follows is one TCR beta chain and its context. Assay used: immunoSEQ multiplex PCR; TCRdb lists only in-frame clones, some missing. The table includes about 56,000 clones, over 85% detected once. This sample is drawn from a study of cytomegalovirus exposure and HLA in healthy donors. Per the germline V gene, CDR1 is SGHTA and CDR2 is FQGNSA. This CDR3 comprises 16 residues. Between the trimmed V and J ends, which lost 4 bases and 3 bases, there was a span of 16 bases. The sequence derives from a man younger than 35 in good health and CMV-seronegative. The sample comprised PBMCs. The chain uses TRBV7-2 and TRBJ2-1; D is possibly TRBD2 (5 bases). The CDR3 region has the DNA TGTGCCAGCAGCTCCCGGTGGGAGTCTCTCTACAATGAGCAGTTCTTC. This codes for CASSSRWESLYNEQFF.